Following are 13 T cell receptor beta chains from one sample sequenced in a study of PD-1 blockade in classical Hodgkin lymphoma. The repertoire was sequenced with immunoSEQ multiplex PCR; TCRdb's copy has only in-frame clones and lacks some. This sample yields 14,000 to 15,000 clones, of which around 83% are seen a single time; about 23% belongs to the top ten. Relapse was seen in all patients after autologous stem cell transplantation, and brentuximab vedotin exposure was variable. Here the sequenced sample was peripheral blood mononuclear cells (PBMCs), taken before the second cycle of nivolumab. These receptor sequences come from a human donor with classical Hodgkin lymphoma.

J is TRBJ2-1 and V is TRBV6-4; possible D gene TRBD2, 6 bases. The V gene lost 5 bases and the J gene lost 2 bases, with 22 bases spanning the gap. CDR3 length: 18 amino acids. Germline assignment: CDR1 MRHNA and CDR2 SNTAGT. DNA of the CDR3: TGTGCCAGCAGTCTAGAGAGCATTGGGGGGACCGCCTACAATGAGCAGTTCTTC. This translates into CASSLESIGGTAYNEQFF.

The chain employs TRBV18 and TRBJ1-1, with 8 nucleotides matching TRBD1. CDR3 length equals 15 residues. The germline gives CDR1 KGHSH, CDR2 LQKENI. J gave up 4 bases and V 1 base, and 5 bases lay outside the gene matches. The CDR3 reads CASSPQDRVSTEAFF. The DNA for the CDR3 is TGTGCCAGCTCACCACAGGACAGGGTGAGCACTGAAGCTTTCTTT.

The chain links TRBV5-1 to TRBJ1-3, with a tentative D call TRBD1 (5 bases). Trimming took 0 bases from V and 2 from J, leaving 12 bases between them. The CDR3 consists of 16 residues. The germline gives CDR1 SGHRS, CDR2 YFSETQ. CDR3 sequence reads: CASSLAPGTAGNTIYF. CDR3 DNA sequence: TGCGCCAGCAGCTTGGCCCCTGGGACTGCTGGAAACACCATATATTTT.

V is TRBV12-5 and J is TRBJ2-1; D not resolved. V lost 5 bases, J lost 4 bases, and 15 bases lay in between. The CDR3 is 15 amino acids. In germline, CDR1 is LGHNT, CDR2 FRNRAP. CDR3 residues: CASGLRLAVYNEQFF. The CDR3 region has the DNA TGTGCTAGTGGTCTACGCCTGGCAGTATACAATGAGCAGTTCTTC.

This clone has just a few counts. The chain joins TRBV4-3 to TRBJ1-1, with D perhaps matching TRBD1 (6 bases). CDR3 size: 14 residues. V was clipped by 3 bases and J by 1 base, with 9 bases between them. Germline V lookup: CDR1 LGHNA, CDR2 YSLEER. In DNA form, the CDR3 reads TGCGCCAGCAGCCACAGGACAGAGAACACTGAAGCTTTCTTT. Encoded protein: CASSHRTENTEAFF.

The chain employs TRBV2 and TRBJ1-1, with 9 bases aligning to TRBD1. In germline, CDR1 is SNHLY, CDR2 FYNNEI. The length of the CDR3 is 17 residues. V was clipped by 6 bases and J by 1 base; unmatched bases: 12. The CDR3 reads CASRDRDREGENTEAFF. In DNA, the CDR3 is TGTGCCAGCAGGGACCGGGACAGGGAGGGGGAGAACACTGAAGCTTTCTTT.

This chain links TRBV5-6 with TRBJ2-7; D is tentatively TRBD1 or TRBD2 (7 bases each). This CDR3 has 15 residues. The V gene's germline CDR1 is SGHDT and CDR2 YYEEEE. Trimming removed 5 bases from V and 5 bases from J, with 20 bases in between. The DNA of the CDR3 is TGTGCCAGCAGGGGACTAAACAGGGGACCGGACGAGCAGTACTTC. This translates into CASRGLNRGPDEQYF.

V gene TRBV10-3 combines with J gene TRBJ2-5, with 7 nucleotides matching TRBD1. Matching the DNA end better, TRBJ2-7 makes the J call doubtful. Germline assignment: CDR1 ENHRY and CDR2 SYGVKD. This CDR3 comprises 12 residues. The CDR3 protein is CAIGTASYEQYF. The CDR3 DNA reads as TGTGCCATCGGGACAGCTTCCTACGAGCAGTACTTC.

This sequence joins TRBV21-1 and TRBJ1-1. TRBV21-1 is a pseudogene. The CDR3 covers 16 residues. The CDR3: CASSQSTFPVGTEAFF. DNA for the CDR3: TGTGCCAGCAGCCAAAGTACCTTCCCGGTGGGAACTGAAGCTTTCTTT.

The rearrangement links TRBV21-1 to TRBJ2-7; TRBD2 is taken as the D call from the table, unchecked against the DNA. TRBV21-1 is given as a pseudogene. CDR3 length: 18 residues. CDR3 in amino acids: CASPLRLAAGSFAYEQYF. Here the CDR3 DNA reads TGTGCCAGCCCTCTTCGACTAGCGGCCGGTTCATTTGCCTACGAGCAGTACTTC.

The chain carries TRBV4-1 and TRBJ1-1; TRBD1 matches at 8 bases. CDR1 MGHRA and CDR2 YSYEKL come from the germline V gene. With 4 bases clipped from V and 4 bases from J, the junction kept 17 bases outside the gene matches. This CDR3 spans 18 amino acids. CDR3 residues: CASSPLGDRGFGGTEAFF. CDR3 nucleotides: TGCGCCAGCAGCCCTCTGGGAGACAGGGGATTTGGAGGCACTGAAGCTTTCTTT.

This sequence joins TRBV5-1 and TRBJ1-2, with D maybe TRBD1 (5 bases). This CDR3 has 15 amino acids. V was pared by 2 bases and J by 4 bases, with 15 bases between. In germline, CDR1 is SGHRS, CDR2 YFSETQ. CDR3 nucleotides: TGCGCCAGCAGCTTCCTAAGGGACTGCCTCTATGGCTACACCTTC. As protein: CASSFLRDCLYGYTF.

V gene TRBV6-1 combines with J gene TRBJ1-5; TRBD1 matches 7 bases. The CDR3 is 15 residues long. Germline CDR1 and CDR2: MNHNS and SASEGT. Losses at the gene ends were 7 bases for V and 1 base for J; bases not matched to a gene: 7. CDR3 residues: CASNPTGWSNQPQHF. The CDR3 DNA reads as TGTGCCAGCAACCCGACAGGGTGGAGCAATCAGCCCCAGCATTTT.